The source of this T cell receptor (beta chain) is a study of preoperative IRX-2 immunotherapy in early breast cancer. Treatment in this sample: preoperative locoregional IRX-2 cytokine immunotherapy. Preoperative locoregional IRX-2 cytokine immunotherapy was tested in the phase Ib source study. Germline V CDR1 and CDR2: LNHNV, YYDKDF (reference sequence). V lost 0 bases, J lost 4 bases, and 9 bases lay in between. The CDR3 covers 14 residues. This clone has more than one count but fewer than ten. Profiling relied on immunoSEQ multiplex PCR, and the TCRdb table lists in-frame clones only, not all of them. The sample contains around 62,000 clones, 94% of which appear only once.

The sequence was obtained from a human donor with breast cancer. Collection took place from a patient treated with IRX-2 immunotherapy. This rearrangement joins TRBV15 to TRBJ1-1; D gene uncertain. The CDR3 protein is CATSRDHRFTEAFF. The CDR3 DNA sequence: TGTGCCACCAGCAGAGATCATCGATTCACTGAAGCTTTCTTT.